Following are 4 T cell receptor beta chains from one sample sequenced in a study of T cell responses to AZD1222 COVID-19 vaccine. The repertoire was sequenced with immunoSEQ multiplex PCR; TCRdb's copy has only in-frame clones and lacks some. In the table there are over 75,000 clones, about 92% of which are singletons. The material sequenced was peripheral blood, taken on day 0 of AZD1222 vaccination. The origin of the receptors is an adult in good health.

In regard to this clone: The sample has other DNA sequences that encode this CDR3 too. This sequence joins TRBV6-5 and TRBJ2-7, with D possibly matching TRBD1 (6 bases). The CDR3 consists of 12 residues. Germline V gene sequence: CDR1 MNHEY, CDR2 SVGAGI. Trimming removed 5 bases at V and 4 bases at J, with 9 bases between. This chain's CDR3 is CASSPDRYEQYF. The CDR3 nucleotides read TGTGCCAGCAGTCCGGACAGATACGAGCAGTACTTC.

The V call is TRBV7-9, the J call TRBJ2-1; 14 nucleotides line up with TRBD2. The CDR3 is 17 amino acids. V trimming: 6 bases; J trimming: 3 bases; junction bases outside the gene matches: 7. The germline CDR1 and CDR2 sequences are SEHNR and FQNEAQ (reference sequence). CDR3 sequence reads: CASSRGTSGRYYNEQFF. The CDR3 DNA reads as TGTGCCAGCAGTCGTGGGACTAGCGGGAGATACTACAATGAGCAGTTCTTC.

CDR3 in amino acids: CASSEQQGDYEQYF. CDR3 nucleotides: TGTGCCAGCAGTGAACAACAGGGCGACTACGAGCAGTACTTC. The V call is TRBV6-1, the J call TRBJ2-7; weak D call: TRBD1 (6 bases). V lost 2 bases and J lost 3, with 11 bases in between. There are 14 residues in the CDR3. Germline values: CDR1 MNHNS, CDR2 SASEGT.

The chain employs TRBV10-3 and TRBJ2-3; D is unclear. The CDR3 totals 15 residues. Germline V CDR1 and CDR2: ENHRY, SYGVKD. V dropped 0 bases and J dropped 5 bases, with 12 bases sitting between them. DNA for the CDR3: TGTGCCATCAGTGAGTCTGGGAAGGGTCGAGATACGCAGTATTTT. It encodes CAISESGKGRDTQYF.